The next 8 T cell receptor beta chains were all read from a single sample in a study of beta chain features in type 1 diabetes. The antigens of these receptors remain unknown. Sequencing targeted expressed TCRB transcripts, as all isolated RNA had been reverse transcribed. Profiled with immunoSEQ multiplex PCR; TCRdb holds only in-frame clones, not every one. The sample lists fewer than 400,000 clones; around 8.5% were seen once. Overall study findings and caveats: Significant though moderate, a shortening of TCRB CDR3s appeared in all four CD4+ subsets of Type 1 diabetes patients.

Sequenced: central memory CD4+ T cells from blood. All receptors derive from a man aged 25 to 40 with type 1 diabetes.

J is TRBJ2-7 and V is TRBV18; D not resolved. The germline V and J ends were trimmed by 4 bases and 3 bases, with 13 bases remaining between them. Germline V gene sequence: CDR1 KGHSH, CDR2 LQKENI. This CDR3 contains 14 residues. The CDR3 reads CASSLPGRNYEQYF. The CDR3 nucleotides are TGTGCCAGCTCACTACCGGGCCGCAACTACGAGCAGTACTTC.

The V gene is TRBV7-2, the J gene TRBJ2-1, with D perhaps TRBD2 (5 bases). Trimming took off 5 bases at V and 3 bases at J, with 20 bases between the two ends. CDR1 and CDR2 from the germline V gene are SGHTA and FQGNSA. This CDR3 spans 17 amino acids. The CDR3 protein is CASSPGAAAVLYNEQFF. The CDR3 DNA is TGTGCCAGCAGCCCAGGAGCGGCGGCGGTGCTCTACAATGAGCAGTTCTTC.

This clone was recorded a few times. The chain employs TRBV30 and TRBJ1-1; maybe TRBD1 (5 bases). The germline V gene has CDR1 GTSNPN and CDR2 SVGIG (reference sequence). The CDR3 loop spans 13 amino acids. The V and J ends lost 3 bases and 5 bases respectively, with 13 bases between them. CDR3 sequence reads: CAWRRGAGTEAFF. CDR3 sequence (DNA): TGTGCCTGGAGGAGGGGCGCGGGAACTGAAGCTTTCTTT. The full variable domain, its missing parts supplied by reference TRBV30 and TRBJ1-1, is SQTIHQWPATLVQPVGSPLSLECTVEGTSNPNLYWYRQAAGRGLQLLFYSVGIGQISSEVPQNLSASRPQDRQFILSSKKLLLSDSGFYLCAWRRGAGTEAFFGQGTRLTVV.

This clone appeared a few times. V is TRBV30 and J is TRBJ1-5; 9 bases fit TRBD1. This CDR3 contains 16 residues. Germline CDR1 reads GTSNPN; CDR2 reads SVGIG (reference sequence). V dropped 2 bases and J dropped 7; count of bases not matched to a gene: 12. CDR3 sequence: CAWSPRRTGEEQPQHF. CDR3 bases: TGTGCCTGGAGTCCCCGCCGGACAGGGGAGGAACAGCCCCAGCATTTT.

This clone was seen more than once but under ten times. The chain has TRBV11-2 and TRBJ1-5, with D perhaps matching TRBD1 (5 bases). Per the germline V gene, CDR1 is SGHAT and CDR2 is FQNNGV. V was pared by 5 bases and J by 6 bases, with 17 bases between. The CDR3 runs 15 residues. The chain's CDR3 is CASSLGPGEGQPQHF. DNA for the CDR3: TGTGCCAGCAGCCTAGGCCCGGGGGAAGGTCAGCCCCAGCATTTT.

This clone was seen a few times. The chain uses TRBV7-2 and TRBJ2-7; D is possibly TRBD2 (5 bases). Germline V CDR1 and CDR2: SGHTA, FQGNSA. This CDR3 is built from 15 residues. The germline V and J ends were trimmed by 0 bases and 3 bases, with 12 bases remaining between them. CDR3 residues: CASSLATGISYEQYF. CDR3 DNA: TGTGCCAGCAGCTTAGCGACGGGAATCAGCTACGAGCAGTACTTC.

This clone was detected only a few times. V is TRBV4-2 and J is TRBJ2-7; TRBD2 matches 8 bases. CDR1 LGHNA and CDR2 YNFKEQ come from the germline V gene. V was pared by 0 bases and J by 3 bases, with 7 bases of the junction left unmatched. The CDR3 covers 16 residues. The CDR3 is CASSQDSSGANYEQYF. CDR3 in DNA: TGTGCCAGCAGCCAAGATAGTAGCGGGGCGAACTACGAGCAGTACTTC.

This clone was counted only a few times. V is TRBV6-6 and J is TRBJ1-2; 8 bases match TRBD1. This CDR3 has 12 residues. J gave up 6 bases and V 5 bases, and 2 bases lay outside the gene matches. The germline V gene has CDR1 MNHNY and CDR2 SVGAGI (reference sequence). CDR3: CASSPTGDGYTF. The DNA for the CDR3 is TGTGCCAGCAGTCCGACAGGGGATGGCTACACCTTC.